What follows are 3 T cell receptor beta chains derived from one specimen sequenced in a study of identical twins. TCRdb re-called the 5' RACE reads through MiXCR, storing one row per CDR3 protein. Here the sample spans 690,000 or so distinct CDR3 sequences, roughly 6.2% being singletons. What was sequenced was naive T cells sorted from blood. The receptors here all came from a man aged 18 to 29 in good health.

This clonotype was seen ten or more times. This chain connects TRBV12-3 or TRBV12-4 to TRBJ1-2; 9 bases are shared with TRBD1. The V segment lost 7 bases and the J segment 8 bases; nucleotides outside the gene matches: 23. The CDR3 sequence is 18 residues long. The CDR3: CASKPGGGDRGYSGGYTF. The CDR3 DNA sequence: TGTGCCAGCAAGCCCGGGGGGGGAGACAGGGGGTACTCGGGAGGCTACACCTTC.

The chain couples TRBV10-3 to TRBJ2-7, with TRBD1 matching over 7 bases. Trimming removed 5 bases from V and 0 bases from J; junction bases left unmatched: 7. The length of the CDR3 is 15 residues. Germline values: CDR1 ENHRY, CDR2 SYGVKD. The DNA of the CDR3 is TGTGCCATCAGTTTTAACAGGGGAGACTCCTACGAGCAGTACTTC. Amino acid sequence: CAISFNRGDSYEQYF.

This chain's CDR3 is CRAGQGASGRYEQYF. The CDR3 DNA reads as TGCAGAGCGGGACAGGGGGCCTCTGGGCGCTACGAGCAGTACTTC. The chain uses TRBV20-1 and TRBJ2-7, with 12 bases that match TRBD1. This CDR3 region has 15 residues. CDR1 DFQATT and CDR2 SNEGSKA come from the germline V gene (reference sequence).